These T cell receptor beta chains were read from a single sample in a study of T cell responses to AZD1222 COVID-19 vaccine. Measured with immunoSEQ multiplex PCR; TCRdb has only the in-frame clones, and not every one. The sample lists approximately 98,000 clones; approximately 89% were seen once. The sequences come from peripheral blood, collected on day 0 of MenACWY control vaccination. Source of these receptors: an adult in good health. CDR3s include the opening cysteine and the closing phenylalanine or tryptophan. Fields, in order: J gene, clone size, V gene, D gene, CDR3 DNA, CDR3 protein. The D gene is left open where the match is weak. Size is omitted from some rows. Given values are once, few, many or a class for expanded clones.

j_gene: TRBJ2-7
abundance: -
v_gene: TRBV30
d_gene: -
CDR3nt: TGTGCCTGGAGTGTAGGGGGGGTAGCCTACGAGCAGTACTTC
CDR3aa: CAWSVGGVAYEQYF

j_gene: TRBJ1-1
abundance: -
v_gene: TRBV6-5
d_gene: -
CDR3nt: TGTGCCAGCAGTTTACAAGGTCCCCGGGGGAACACTGAAGCTTTCTTT
CDR3aa: CASSLQGPRGNTEAFF

j_gene: TRBJ1-5
abundance: -
v_gene: TRBV18
d_gene: -
CDR3nt: TGTGCCAGCTCACCGGGGACGGGCAATCAGCCCCAGCATTTT
CDR3aa: CASSPGTGNQPQHF

j_gene: TRBJ1-5
abundance: -
v_gene: TRBV23-1
d_gene: TRBD1
CDR3nt: TGCGCCAGCTCCCGGGGACAGCATAGCAATCAGCCCCAGCATTTT
CDR3aa: CASSRGQHSNQPQHF

j_gene: TRBJ1-2
abundance: -
v_gene: TRBV28
d_gene: -
CDR3nt: TGTGCCAGCAGTTTATCGGGCAGCCCTAACACCTTC
CDR3aa: CASSLSGSPNTF

j_gene: TRBJ1-1
abundance: -
v_gene: TRBV6-5
d_gene: TRBD1
CDR3nt: TGTGCCAGCAGCATTGCCCGGACAGGGGACCCTGAAGCTTTCTTT
CDR3aa: CASSIARTGDPEAFF

j_gene: TRBJ2-1
abundance: -
v_gene: TRBV5-1
d_gene: -
CDR3nt: TGCGCCAGCAGTTCCGACAGCCTCAATGAGCAGTTCTTC
CDR3aa: CASSSDSLNEQFF

j_gene: TRBJ2-6
abundance: -
v_gene: TRBV5-1
d_gene: -
CDR3nt: TGCGCCAGCCGCGTCGGGGTTGGGGCCAACGTCCTGACTTTC
CDR3aa: CASRVGVGANVLTF

j_gene: TRBJ1-1
abundance: few
v_gene: TRBV27
d_gene: -
CDR3nt: TGTGCCAGCAGCCCTGGGGGGGGGCTTAACACTGAAGCTTTCTTT
CDR3aa: CASSPGGGLNTEAFF

j_gene: TRBJ1-2
abundance: -
v_gene: TRBV7-9
d_gene: TRBD1
CDR3nt: TGTGCCAGCAGCCCCCGGGACAGAATTTTC
CDR3aa: CASSPRDRIF

j_gene: TRBJ2-5
abundance: once
v_gene: TRBV27
d_gene: -
CDR3nt: TGTGCCAGCAGCATTACCCAGGTTGAGTACTTC
CDR3aa: CASSITQVEYF

j_gene: TRBJ2-1
abundance: -
v_gene: TRBV9
d_gene: -
CDR3nt: TGTGCCAGCAGCGACAGGGCCCGCTCCTACAATGAGCAGTTCTTC
CDR3aa: CASSDRARSYNEQFF

j_gene: TRBJ1-6
abundance: -
v_gene: TRBV5-6
d_gene: TRBD1
CDR3nt: TGTGCCAGCAGCTGGGACAGGGGTGATTCACCCCTCCACTTT
CDR3aa: CASSWDRGDSPLHF

j_gene: TRBJ1-1
abundance: -
v_gene: TRBV5-1
d_gene: TRBD1
CDR3nt: TGCGCCAGCAGCTTGATGGGGACAGGGGACACTGAAGCTTTCTTT
CDR3aa: CASSLMGTGDTEAFF

j_gene: TRBJ1-1
abundance: once
v_gene: TRBV19
d_gene: -
CDR3nt: TGTGCCAGTAGTATCCGGGGGAACACTGAAGCTTTCTTT
CDR3aa: CASSIRGNTEAFF

j_gene: TRBJ2-3
abundance: -
v_gene: TRBV7-9
d_gene: TRBD2
CDR3nt: TGTGCCAGCAGCTACTCGGGGGGGCTAGCAGATACGCAGTATTTT
CDR3aa: CASSYSGGLADTQYF

j_gene: TRBJ1-1
abundance: -
v_gene: TRBV9
d_gene: -
CDR3nt: TGTGCCAGCAGCGTAGTTGACCAGCCAGCTTTCTTT
CDR3aa: CASSVVDQPAFF

j_gene: TRBJ1-2
abundance: -
v_gene: TRBV7-7
d_gene: -
CDR3nt: TGTGCTAGCAGCTCCTTTGACTATGGCTACACCTTC
CDR3aa: CASSSFDYGYTF

j_gene: TRBJ2-1
abundance: -
v_gene: TRBV25-1
d_gene: TRBD2
CDR3nt: TGTGCCAGCAGGATAACCGGGACTAGCGGGGGGGATGAGCAGTTCTTC
CDR3aa: CASRITGTSGGDEQFF

j_gene: TRBJ1-4
abundance: -
v_gene: TRBV15
d_gene: -
CDR3nt: TGTGCCTACCGGATCGAAAAACTGTTTTTT
CDR3aa: CAYRIEKLFF

j_gene: TRBJ1-2
abundance: -
v_gene: TRBV6-5
d_gene: -
CDR3nt: TGTGCCAGCAGTTACTCAGGGGGACTAAACTATGGCTACACCTTC
CDR3aa: CASSYSGGLNYGYTF

j_gene: TRBJ1-1
abundance: -
v_gene: TRBV6-5
d_gene: TRBD1
CDR3nt: TGTGCCAGCAGTTACACCCCCGGGACAGGCACTGAAGCTTTCTTT
CDR3aa: CASSYTPGTGTEAFF

j_gene: TRBJ2-7
abundance: -
v_gene: TRBV7-2
d_gene: TRBD2
CDR3nt: TGTGCCAGCAGCTTTCGGACTAGCGGGGGGCCAAGGAGCTCCTACGAGCAGTACTTC
CDR3aa: CASSFRTSGGPRSSYEQYF

j_gene: TRBJ1-1
abundance: once
v_gene: TRBV6-5
d_gene: -
CDR3nt: TGTGCCAGCAGTTACTCAAGGGGACGAACTGAAGCTTTCTTT
CDR3aa: CASSYSRGRTEAFF

j_gene: TRBJ1-5
abundance: few
v_gene: TRBV6-2/TRBV6-3
d_gene: TRBD1
CDR3nt: TGTGCCAGCAGTTATCCTCTAGGACAGGTATATCAGCCCCAGCATTTT
CDR3aa: CASSYPLGQVYQPQHF

j_gene: TRBJ1-6
abundance: -
v_gene: TRBV6-5
d_gene: TRBD1
CDR3nt: TGTGCCAGCAGTTCGGGGGGACAGGCACAAAATTCACCCCTCCACTTT
CDR3aa: CASSSGGQAQNSPLHF

j_gene: TRBJ1-5
abundance: -
v_gene: TRBV5-1
d_gene: -
CDR3nt: TGCGCCAGCAGCTTCGCAGGAGCTAGCAATCAGCCCCAGCATTTT
CDR3aa: CASSFAGASNQPQHF